This TCR beta chain stems from a study of beta chain features in type 1 diabetes. Overall study context: Sorted cells, 107,917,701 in number, were examined across all samples.

Notes on the study in general: VDJ junctions sequenced from type 1 diabetes patients showed fewer insertions and more deletions. In patients and controls equally, PCR might favor templates that are shorter. Researchers report that Type 1 diabetes patients had moderately but significantly shorter TCRB CDR3s across all four CD4+ subsets.

V dropped 2 bases and J dropped 5; count of bases not matched to a gene: 11. Per the germline V gene, CDR1 is SGHAT and CDR2 is FQNNGV. The length of the CDR3 is 17 residues. Expressed TCRB transcripts were sequenced after all isolated RNA was converted to cDNA. Generated by immunoSEQ multiplex PCR, the TCRdb table keeps only in-frame clones and is missing some. The sample records 310,000 or so clones, 14% to 15% being singletons. On this clone: Its antigen is still unknown.

The sequenced sample was naive CD4+ T cells from blood. The clonotype comes from a man aged 18 to 29 with type 1 diabetes. The chain joins TRBV11-2 to TRBJ2-1; TRBD1 aligns across 8 bases. The CDR3: CASSLLRVDRGNNEQFF. The CDR3 DNA sequence: TGTGCCAGCAGCTTACTTCGGGTCGACAGGGGAAACAATGAGCAGTTCTTC.